The clone carrying this T cell receptor (beta chain) turned up a few times. TCRdb used MiXCR to reprocess the RT-PCR reads, holding one entry per CDR3 protein. The data show about 520,000 distinct CDR3 sequences, 6.5% to 8% seen once. These data originate in a study of response to subunit inactivated influenza vaccine. The CDR3 consists of 14 residues. Trimming removed 0 bases at V and 6 bases at J, with 11 bases between. In germline, CDR1 is LGHNA, CDR2 YSLEER. The source of this sequence is a man aged 50-75 years who received an inactivated influenza vaccine. The specimen was PBMCs from blood, collected around 25 months after vaccination. The chain links TRBV4-3 to TRBJ2-5; tentative D call: TRBD1 (6 bases). CDR3 in amino acids: CASSQDSQGKTQYF. The CDR3 region has the DNA TGCGCCAGCAGCCAAGATTCCCAGGGGAAGACCCAGTACTTC.